This record looks at one TCR beta chain sequence and its context. V was clipped by 5 bases and J by 3 bases, with 20 bases between them. Germline-derived CDR1 and CDR2 are SNHLY and FYNNEI. The CDR3 runs 17 residues. This record belongs to a study of T cell responses to AZD1222 COVID-19 vaccine. Produced via immunoSEQ multiplex PCR; TCRdb's table is partial and in-frame only. The sample holds 70,000 or so clones, roughly 78% seen once. This receptor was identified in an adult in good health. The chain combines TRBV2 with TRBJ2-1; D is undetermined. The input for sequencing was peripheral blood, taken on day 0 of MenACWY control vaccination. CDR3 residues: CASSPERLNLLYNEQFF. CDR3 sequence (DNA): TGTGCCAGCAGTCCGGAAAGACTTAATCTCCTCTACAATGAGCAGTTCTTC.